This T cell receptor beta chain was profiled in a study of TIL therapy for anti-PD-1-resistant metastatic lung cancer. Turning to the study itself: Median patient age was 54, ranging about 35-85 years. The study, taken as a whole, reports: Treatment-naive, never-smoker and oncogene-addicted patients were overrepresented in this highly selected cohort.

Sequencing used immunoSEQ v3. Clones were sequenced by immunoSEQ multiplex PCR, and TCRdb holds only the in-frame ones, with some missing. The data show roughly 11,000 clones, with 80% seen just once and roughly 9.1% held by the top ten. Time point of the sample: pre-treatment sample, taken before nivolumab and TIL therapy. Comments on this clone: Its cognate antigen is unknown.

This clonotype originated in a person between 25 and 79 years old with non-small cell lung cancer. The material was blood, obtained at baseline.

CDR3 nucleotide sequence: TGCGCCAGCGGCGACAGGGGGCAGGCAGATACGCAGTATTTT. It encodes CASGDRGQADTQYF. The J gene is TRBJ2-3, the V gene TRBV5-1, with 10 positions matching TRBD1. CDR3 length: 14 residues. Germline V gene lookup returns CDR1 SGHRS and CDR2 YFSETQ. Trimming removed 7 bases from V and 4 bases from J; junction bases left unmatched: 6.